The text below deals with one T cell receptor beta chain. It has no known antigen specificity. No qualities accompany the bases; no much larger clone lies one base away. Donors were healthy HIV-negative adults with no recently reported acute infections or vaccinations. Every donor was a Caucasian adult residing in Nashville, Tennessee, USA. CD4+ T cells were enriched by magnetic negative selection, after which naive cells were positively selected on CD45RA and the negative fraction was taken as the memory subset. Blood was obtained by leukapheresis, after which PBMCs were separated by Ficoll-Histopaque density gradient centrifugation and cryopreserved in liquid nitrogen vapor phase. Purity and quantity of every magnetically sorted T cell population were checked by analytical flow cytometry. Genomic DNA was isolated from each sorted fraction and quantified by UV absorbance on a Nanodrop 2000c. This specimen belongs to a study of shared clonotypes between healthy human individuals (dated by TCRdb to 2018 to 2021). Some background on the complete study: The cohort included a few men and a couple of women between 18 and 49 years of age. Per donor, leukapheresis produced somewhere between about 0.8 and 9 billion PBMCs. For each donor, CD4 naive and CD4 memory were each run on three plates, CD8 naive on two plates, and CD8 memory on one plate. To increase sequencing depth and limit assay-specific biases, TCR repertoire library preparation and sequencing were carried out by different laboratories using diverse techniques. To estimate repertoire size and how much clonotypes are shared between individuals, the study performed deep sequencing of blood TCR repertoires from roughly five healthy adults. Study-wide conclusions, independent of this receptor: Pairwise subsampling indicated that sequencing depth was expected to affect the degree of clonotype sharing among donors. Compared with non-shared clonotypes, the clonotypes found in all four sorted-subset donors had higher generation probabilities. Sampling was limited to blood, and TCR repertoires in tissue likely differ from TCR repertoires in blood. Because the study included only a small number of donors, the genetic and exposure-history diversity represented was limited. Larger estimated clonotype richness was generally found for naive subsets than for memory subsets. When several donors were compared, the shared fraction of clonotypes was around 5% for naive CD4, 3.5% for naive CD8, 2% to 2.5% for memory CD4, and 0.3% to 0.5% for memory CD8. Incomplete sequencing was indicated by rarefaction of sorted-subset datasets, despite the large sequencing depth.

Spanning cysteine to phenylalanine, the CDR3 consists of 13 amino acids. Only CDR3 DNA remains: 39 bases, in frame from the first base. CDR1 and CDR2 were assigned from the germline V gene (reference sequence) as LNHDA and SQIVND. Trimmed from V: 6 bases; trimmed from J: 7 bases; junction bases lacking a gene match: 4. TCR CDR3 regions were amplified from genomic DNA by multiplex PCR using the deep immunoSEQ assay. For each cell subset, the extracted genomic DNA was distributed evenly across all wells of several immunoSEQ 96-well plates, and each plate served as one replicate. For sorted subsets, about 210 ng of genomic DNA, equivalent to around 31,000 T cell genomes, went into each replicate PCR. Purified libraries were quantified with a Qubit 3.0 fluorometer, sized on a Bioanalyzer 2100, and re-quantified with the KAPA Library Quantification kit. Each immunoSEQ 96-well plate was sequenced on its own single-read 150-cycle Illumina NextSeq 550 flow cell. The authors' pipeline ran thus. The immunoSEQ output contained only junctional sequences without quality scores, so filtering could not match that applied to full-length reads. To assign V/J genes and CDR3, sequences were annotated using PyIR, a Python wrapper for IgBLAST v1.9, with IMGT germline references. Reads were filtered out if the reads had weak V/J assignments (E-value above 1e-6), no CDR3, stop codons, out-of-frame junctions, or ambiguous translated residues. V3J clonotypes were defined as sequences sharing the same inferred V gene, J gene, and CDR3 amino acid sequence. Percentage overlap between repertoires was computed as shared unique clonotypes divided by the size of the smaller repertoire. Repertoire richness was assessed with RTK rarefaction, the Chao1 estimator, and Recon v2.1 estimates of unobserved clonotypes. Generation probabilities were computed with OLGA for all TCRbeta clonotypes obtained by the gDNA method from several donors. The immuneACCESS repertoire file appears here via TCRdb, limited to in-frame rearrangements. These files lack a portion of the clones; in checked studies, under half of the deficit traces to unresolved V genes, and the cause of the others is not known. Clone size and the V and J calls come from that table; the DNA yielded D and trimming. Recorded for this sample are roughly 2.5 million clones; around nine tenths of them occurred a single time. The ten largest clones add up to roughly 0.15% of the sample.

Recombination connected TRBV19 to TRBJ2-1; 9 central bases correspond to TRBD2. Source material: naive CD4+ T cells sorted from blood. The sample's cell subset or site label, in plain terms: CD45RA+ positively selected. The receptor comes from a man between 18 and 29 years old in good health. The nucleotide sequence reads TGTGCCAGTAGGGGTAGCGGGGGAAATGAGCAGTTCTTC. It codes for CASRGSGGNEQFF.